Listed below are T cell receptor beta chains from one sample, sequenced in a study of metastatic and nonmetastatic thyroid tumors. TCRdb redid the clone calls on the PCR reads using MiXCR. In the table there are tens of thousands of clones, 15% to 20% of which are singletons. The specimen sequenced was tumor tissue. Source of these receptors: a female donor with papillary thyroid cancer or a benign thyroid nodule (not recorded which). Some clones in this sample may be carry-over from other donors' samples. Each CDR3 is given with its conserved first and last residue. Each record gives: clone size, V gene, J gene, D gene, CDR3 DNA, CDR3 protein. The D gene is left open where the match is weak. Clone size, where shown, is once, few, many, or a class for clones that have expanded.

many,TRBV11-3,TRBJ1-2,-,TGTGCCAGCAGCGCCCCAAAGTGTGGGGGGCGCAGTGGCTACACCTTC,CASSAPKCGGRSGYTF
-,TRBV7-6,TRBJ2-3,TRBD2,TGTGCTAGCAGGTCCGGGACTAGCGGATCTTTTAGCACAGATACGCAGTATTTT,CASRSGTSGSFSTDTQYF
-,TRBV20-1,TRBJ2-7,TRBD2,TGCAGTGCCCCGGGACTAGCGGGAGGGCGTGGGGAGCAGTACTTC,CSAPGLAGGRGEQYF
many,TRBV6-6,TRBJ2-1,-,TGTGCCAGCAGTTACGGGGCCTACAATGAGCAGTTCTTC,CASSYGAYNEQFF
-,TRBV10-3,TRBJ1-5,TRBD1,TGTGCCATCAGTAACCCTGACAGGGGGCGGGATCAGCCCCATCATTTT,CAISNPDRGRDQPHHF
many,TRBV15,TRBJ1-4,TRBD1,TGTGCCACCAGCAAGGGACAGCAAGATGAAAAACTGTTTTTT,CATSKGQQDEKLFF
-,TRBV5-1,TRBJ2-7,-,TGCTCCACCTCAGGACTACCCTCCTACGATCAGTACTTC,CSTSGLPSYDQYF
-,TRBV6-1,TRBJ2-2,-,TGTGCCAACAAGAGTTGGACCGGGGAGCTGTTCTTT,CANKSWTGELFF
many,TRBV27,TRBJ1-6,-,TGTGCCAGCAGTTTATGGTCGGTCTATAATTCACCCCTCCACTTT,CASSLWSVYNSPLHF
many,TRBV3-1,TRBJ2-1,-,TGTGCCAGCAGCCACCTTTCGAGCGGGCGCTCCTACAATGAGCAGTTCTTC,CASSHLSSGRSYNEQFF
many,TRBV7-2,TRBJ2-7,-,TGTGCCAGCAGCTTTGAGGTCTACGAGCAGTACTTC,CASSFEVYEQYF
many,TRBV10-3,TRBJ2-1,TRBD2,TGTGCCATCAGTGAGTCGGTAGCGGGTCCGTCGGATGAGCAGTTCTTC,CAISESVAGPSDEQFF
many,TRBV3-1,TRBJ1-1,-,TGTGCCAGCAGCCCGGGACTGACGAACACTGAAGCTTTCTTT,CASSPGLTNTEAFF
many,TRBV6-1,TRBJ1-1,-,TGTGCCAGCAGTGAGGGGTTAGTTGAAGCTTTCTTT,CASSEGLVEAFF
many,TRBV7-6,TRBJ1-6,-,TGTGCCAGCAGCCCACGCCCTGGAGGGAGGGAGAATTCACCCCTCCACTTT,CASSPRPGGRENSPLHF
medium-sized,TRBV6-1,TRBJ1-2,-,TGTGCCAGCAGGATATCAGGGGATTACTATGGCTACACCTTC,CASRISGDYYGYTF
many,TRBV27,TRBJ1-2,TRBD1,TGTGCCAGCAGGGCCAAAACAGGGGATGGAGGGTATGGCTACACCTTC,CASRAKTGDGGYGYTF
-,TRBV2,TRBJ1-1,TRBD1,TGTGCCAGCAGGGGACAGCGAACTGAAGCTTTCTTT,CASRGQRTEAFF
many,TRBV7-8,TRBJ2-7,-,TGTGCCAGCAGCTACGATTACGAGCAGTACTTC,CASSYDYEQYF
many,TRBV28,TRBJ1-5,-,TGTGCCAGCAGTTTGCTTTCCCCCAATCAGCCCCAGCATTTT,CASSLLSPNQPQHF
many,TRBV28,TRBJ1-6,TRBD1,TGTGCCAGCAGTTCCCTAGTGAGGACAGGCCTTTTGGCACCCCTCCACTTT,CASSSLVRTGLLAPLHF
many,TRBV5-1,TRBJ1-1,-,TGCGCCAGCAGCTTGGCTGGGGCCGACATGAACACTGAAGCTTTCTTT,CASSLAGADMNTEAFF
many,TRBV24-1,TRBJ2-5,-,TGTGCCACCAGTGGCTCCGGGACGGCGAAAGAGACCCAGTACTTC,CATSGSGTAKETQYF
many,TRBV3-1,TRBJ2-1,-,TGTGCCAGCAGCCAAGAGACCCCCAAGCACGATGAGCAGTTCTTC,CASSQETPKHDEQFF
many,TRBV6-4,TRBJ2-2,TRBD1,TGTGCCAGCAGAGAACAGGGGGCCGGCGGGGAGCTGTTTTTT,CASREQGAGGELFF
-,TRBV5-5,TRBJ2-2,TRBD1,TGTGCCAGCAGTCCGAGGACAGGGGGCATCGGGGAACTGTTTTTT,CASSPRTGGIGELFF
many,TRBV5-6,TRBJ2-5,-,TGTGCCAGCGACAATGCCGAAGAGACCCAGTACTTC,CASDNAEETQYF
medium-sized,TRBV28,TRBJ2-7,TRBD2,TGTGCCAGCAGGTCCATAGCGGGAGTGCCCAACGAGCAGTACTTC,CASRSIAGVPNEQYF
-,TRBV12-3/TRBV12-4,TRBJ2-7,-,TGTGCCAGCAGTCTAATTACCGGGCCCTACGAGCAGTACTTC,CASSLITGPYEQYF
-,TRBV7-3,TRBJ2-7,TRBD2,TGTGCCAGCAGCGACGGGACCGGGAAGGGACTAGAGCAGTACTTC,CASSDGTGKGLEQYF
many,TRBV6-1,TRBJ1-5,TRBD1,TGTGCCAGCAGGGCGGGGACAGGGGGGAGACAGCCCCAGCATTTT,CASRAGTGGRQPQHF
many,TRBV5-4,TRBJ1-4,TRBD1,TGTGCCAGCAGCCCGACAGGGGGGGATGAAAAACTGTTTTTT,CASSPTGGDEKLFF
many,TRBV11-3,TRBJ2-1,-,TGTGCCAGCAGCGCCGGAGGGCCCGGTGAGCAGTTCTTC,CASSAGGPGEQFF
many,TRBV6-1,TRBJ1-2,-,TGTGCCAGCAGTTCGGCGCGATATGGCTACACCTTC,CASSSARYGYTF
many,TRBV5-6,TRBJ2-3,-,TGTGCCAGCAACACCATCATAGTAAGTCCTAGAGATACGCAGTATTTT,CASNTIIVSPRDTQYF
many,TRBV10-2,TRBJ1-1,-,TGCGCCAGCGCCCTGGGACGGATGAACACTGAAGCTTTCTTT,CASALGRMNTEAFF
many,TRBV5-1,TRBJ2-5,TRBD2,TGCGCCAGCAGACCCATAGCGGGAGGGCGCGAGACCCAGTACTTC,CASRPIAGGRETQYF
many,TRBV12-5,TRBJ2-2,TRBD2,TGTGCTAGTGGTTTGGCTTTATTACCGGGACTAGCGGGGCCACAGGCCGGGGAGCTGTTTTTT,CASGLALLPGLAGPQAGELFF
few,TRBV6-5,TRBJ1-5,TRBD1,TGTGCCAGCAGTTACTTCCTCGGACAGGGAGAGGGCAATCAGCCCCAGCATTTT,CASSYFLGQGEGNQPQHF
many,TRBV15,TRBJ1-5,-,TGTGCCACCAGCAGAGAGCAATTTCAGCCCCAGCATTTT,CATSREQFQPQHF
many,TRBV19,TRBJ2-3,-,TGTGCCACAGGCACGAGATATAGCACAGATACGCAGTATTTT,CATGTRYSTDTQYF
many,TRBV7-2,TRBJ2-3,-,TGTGCCAGCAGCTTATCAGGTTTGGACAGTAGCACAGATACGCAGTATTTT,CASSLSGLDSSTDTQYF